These 5 T cell receptor beta chains were all obtained from the same sample, sequenced in a study of T-cell memory formation after mild COVID-19. In TCRdb, the 5' RACE reads were re-called with MiXCR into one record per CDR3 protein. The sample gives some 150,000 distinct CDR3 sequences, 15% to 20% of which show up once; approximately 2.4% is in the top ten. Sequenced material: PBMCs or a T cell subset sorted from them (not recorded which). These receptors came from an adult woman who had mild COVID-19 (a few samples of this study predate the infection). Cell type and time point are not known.

This clonotype was seen a few times. This CDR3 is CASSLMGDTQYF. The CDR3 DNA reads as TGTGCCAGCAGCTTGATGGGGGATACGCAGTATTTT. V gene TRBV7-3 combines with J gene TRBJ2-3; D ambiguous. Trimming left V 3 bases short and J 6 bases short, with 7 bases between. Germline values: CDR1 SGHTA, CDR2 FQGTGA. The CDR3 extends over 12 amino acids.

The chain couples TRBV20-1 to TRBJ2-5, with a possible D match to TRBD2 (6 bases). This CDR3 spans 13 amino acids. CDR1 DFQATT and CDR2 SNEGSKA come from the germline V gene (reference sequence). Trimming took 6 bases from V and 5 from J, leaving 16 bases between them. The CDR3 DNA reads TGCAGTGCCCCCCCTCGGGGGAGGGAGACCCAGTACTTC. Translating it yields CSAPPRGRETQYF.

V is TRBV4-1 and J is TRBJ2-7; TRBD2 matches at 10 bases. The CDR3 runs 15 residues. J gave up 5 bases and V 4 bases, and 8 bases lay outside the gene matches. The V gene's germline CDR1 is MGHRA and CDR2 YSYEKL. The CDR3 DNA reads TGCGCCAGCAGCCCGTTTGGGCTAGCGGGAGACGAGCAGTACTTC. Protein product: CASSPFGLAGDEQYF.

This clonotype was seen a few times. The V and J genes are TRBV18 and TRBJ2-5; a weak D match, TRBD1 (6 bases). Trimming shortened V by 5 bases and J by 4 bases, and 11 bases separated the two germline ends. This CDR3 region has 13 residues. Germline CDR1 KGHSH, CDR2 LQKENI. The chain's CDR3 is CASSSGAGETQYF. CDR3 nucleotides: TGTGCCAGCTCATCAGGGGCGGGAGAGACCCAGTACTTC.

This clonotype was recorded a few times. The V call is TRBV5-5, the J call TRBJ2-7, with 10 positions matching TRBD1. V lost 3 bases and J lost 2; bases outside the gene matches: 5. Germline-derived CDR1 and CDR2 are SGHKS and YYEKEE (reference sequence). The CDR3 runs to 15 residues. CDR3 residues: CASSSRQGATYEQYF. Here the CDR3 DNA reads TGTGCCAGCAGCTCGAGACAGGGGGCAACCTACGAGCAGTACTTC.